This TCR beta chain was identified in a study of CD8 T cells in ankylosing spondylitis. The study, taken as a whole, reports: Within matched ankylosing spondylitis synovial fluid, disease-linked clones were reportedly significantly enriched.

This clonotype has ten or more counts. Its specificity is unknown. This CDR3 has 15 amino acids. Trimming pared 2 bases from V and 6 bases from J, leaving 14 bases between. Germline loops: CDR1 MNHEY, CDR2 SVGAGI. For TCR beta, libraries came from quantitative 5'-RACE with molecular barcodes. Via MiXCR, TCRdb re-called the 5' RACE reads, giving one row per CDR3 protein. This sample has roughly 250,000 distinct CDR3 sequences; 7.5% to 9% occur once, and the top ten carry around 6.8%. The chain joins TRBV6-5 to TRBJ2-1, with no clear D. The receptor was isolated from a male donor with ankylosing spondylitis or in good health (not recorded which). The specimen sequenced was blood, either unsorted or a sorted T cell fraction (not recorded which). CDR3 nucleotides: TGTGCCAGCAGTTACGATATGGTGCGACCCAATGAGCAGTTCTTC. It translates to CASSYDMVRPNEQFF.